The present T cell receptor beta chain was sequenced within a study of OX40 agonist ivuxolimab in advanced cancers. On the study more broadly: Partial responses were observed in three patients, of whom one had hepatocellular carcinoma and two had cutaneous melanoma. Study-wide results and caveats: Nonresponders included some who also had low normalized T-cell clonal expansion. Clonal expansion was seen in CD4+ and CD8+ blood T cells by week 6 at 0.1 to 3.0 mg/kg.

In its sample, this clone was seen once. Its matching antigen is unknown. With autoimmune disease history or systemic immunosuppression, patients were excluded. Per germline, CDR1 PRHDT and CDR2 FYEKMQ (reference sequence). Trimming at V came to 0 bases and at J to 9 bases, leaving 8 bases not matched to a gene. The length of the CDR3 is 15 residues. Using immunoSEQ multiplex PCR, the repertoire was profiled, and TCRdb retains in-frame clones only, with some absent. This sample has about 73,000 clones; 70% to 90% occur once, and the top ten carry 9.5% to 12%. The specimen was CD4+ or CD8+ T cells sorted from blood, collected in a trial of the OX40 agonist ivuxolimab. The gene calls are TRBV13 and TRBJ2-1; 7 bases line up with TRBD2. The TCR was taken from an adult with an advanced solid tumor such as melanoma, head and neck, liver or kidney cancer. CDR3 residues: CASSLGASGQGEQFF. In DNA, the CDR3 is TGTGCCAGCAGCTTAGGGGCTAGCGGCCAAGGTGAGCAGTTCTTC.